A single sample gave rise to the 27 T cell receptor beta chains below, sequenced in a study of early T cells in non-severe SARS-CoV-2 infection (TCRdb year 2021). To prepare the library, 5' RACE was applied. Sequencing instrument: NextSeq 500. TCRdb's own reprocessing of the public reads used fastp at Q25 and MiXCR and kept productive beta chains. Records with the same CDR3 protein are collapsed into one entry carrying the most frequent genes and DNA. The sample includes 55,000 to 80,000 distinct CDR3 sequences, with approximately 9.2% observed a single time. Roughly 13% of the sample is held by the ten biggest clonotypes. The source was whole blood, collected at baseline. These receptors were taken from an adult who was a healthcare worker with PCR-confirmed SARS-CoV-2 infection or an uninfected control (not recorded which).

This clonotype has a handful of counts. This chain connects TRBV10-3 to TRBJ2-7; 7 nucleotides align to TRBD1. The V gene end was trimmed by 6 bases and the J gene end by 6 bases; junction bases not matched to a gene: 2. CDR3 length: 11 residues. Germline V lookup: CDR1 ENHRY, CDR2 SYGVKD. The DNA for the CDR3 is TGTGCCATCAGAACAGGGGCCGAGCAGTACTTC. Translated: CAIRTGAEQYF.

This clonotype was picked up a small number of times. The V gene is TRBV20-1, the J gene TRBJ1-4; D gene ambiguous. The CDR3 loop spans 12 amino acids. Germline assignment: CDR1 DFQATT and CDR2 SNEGSKA (reference sequence). V lost 3 bases and J 6 bases, leaving 8 bases between the germline ends. The CDR3 DNA reads TGCAGTGCTAGGCATTCAGATGAAAAACTGTTTTTT. Its protein product is CSARHSDEKLFF.

This clonotype was seen a handful of times. The gene calls are TRBV6-4 and TRBJ2-5; TRBD1 might be the D (5 bases). This CDR3 comprises 13 residues. Trimming cost V 2 bases and J 5 bases, with 9 bases left between them. The germline CDR1 and CDR2 sequences are MRHNA and SNTAGT. As DNA, the CDR3 is TGTGCCAGCAGTGACGGACCAGGGGAGACCCAGTACTTC. Residues: CASSDGPGETQYF.

The CDR3 sequence: CAISEQTGTSIGEQFF. CDR3 DNA: TGTGCCATCAGTGAGCAAACCGGGACGAGCATCGGTGAGCAGTTCTTC. The V call is TRBV10-3, the J call TRBJ2-1; possibly TRBD1 or TRBD2 for D (5 bases each). The ends were cut back, 2 bases at V and 9 bases at J, with 20 bases in the middle. CDR3 length: 16 amino acids. In germline, CDR1 is ENHRY, CDR2 SYGVKD.

This clonotype came up many times. The J gene is TRBJ1-3, the V gene TRBV7-9; D possibly corresponds to TRBD1 (6 bases). V dropped 5 bases and J dropped 3 bases, with 11 bases sitting between them. CDR1 and CDR2 from the germline V gene are SEHNR and FQNEAQ (reference sequence). This CDR3 comprises 14 residues. CDR3 sequence: CASSLGGYGNTIYF. For the CDR3, the DNA is TGTGCCAGCAGCCTAGGGGGGTATGGAAACACCATATATTTT.

There are many counts of this clonotype. V gene TRBV13 combines with J gene TRBJ1-1, with 7 nucleotides matching TRBD1. V lost 1 base, J lost 2 bases, and 4 bases stayed unmatched. CDR3 length equals 15 residues. Germline V lookup: CDR1 PRHDT, CDR2 FYEKMQ (reference sequence). The CDR3 nucleotides read TGTGCCAGCAGCTTAGTAGGGGGCGCAAACACTGAAGCTTTCTTT. This gives the protein CASSLVGGANTEAFF.

This clonotype was seen a few times. The rearrangement links TRBV27 to TRBJ2-3; 13 bases map to TRBD2. V lost 5 bases and J lost 4; bases outside the gene matches: 9. Germline values: CDR1 MNHEY, CDR2 SMNVEV (reference sequence). This CDR3 spans 17 amino acids. The CDR3, as DNA: TGTGCCAGCAGTCCGCGGACTAGCGGGAGCCATTCAGATACGCAGTATTTT. This translates into CASSPRTSGSHSDTQYF.

This clonotype was recorded at least ten times. J is TRBJ1-1 and V is TRBV6-1; D unclear. CDR1 MNHNS and CDR2 SASEGT come from the germline V gene. V lost 0 bases and J 4 bases, leaving 9 bases between the germline ends. The CDR3 covers 14 residues. The CDR3 protein is CASSEASESTEAFF. The DNA for the CDR3 is TGTGCCAGCAGTGAAGCCTCCGAATCCACTGAAGCTTTCTTT.

This clonotype was seen many times. The chain carries TRBV15 and TRBJ2-2; 14 nucleotides match TRBD2. The J segment lost 7 bases and the V segment lost 5 bases, leaving 6 bases of the junction unmatched. The CDR3 extends over 16 amino acids. Germline V lookup: CDR1 LNHNV, CDR2 YYDKDF (reference sequence). The CDR3 DNA is TGTGCCACCAGCCCGGGACTAGCGGGAGTTGGCGGGGAGCTGTTTTTT. Encoded protein: CATSPGLAGVGGELFF.

This clonotype was observed many times. V usage is TRBV19 and J usage is TRBJ2-2; 7 bases map to TRBD2. The CDR3 sequence is 15 residues long. The germline CDR1 and CDR2 sequences are LNHDA and SQIVND (reference sequence). Unmatched junction bases numbered 10, after V lost 5 bases and J lost 7 bases. The CDR3 region is CASSAQGLVNGELFF. The CDR3 DNA sequence: TGTGCCAGTAGTGCCCAAGGACTAGTCAACGGGGAGCTGTTTTTT. Full variable domain (rest looked up from reference TRBV19 and TRBJ2-2): DGGITQSPKYLFRKEGQNVTLSCEQNLNHDAMYWYRQDPGQGLRLIYYSQIVNDFQKGDIAEGYSVSREKKESFPLTVTSAQKNPTAFYLCASSAQGLVNGELFFGEGSRLTVL.

This clonotype was seen repeatedly, ten times or more. The chain couples TRBV3-1 to TRBJ2-4; 13 bases agree with TRBD2. Germline-derived CDR1 and CDR2 are LGHDT and YNNKEL (reference sequence). J was trimmed by 2 bases and V by 4 bases; bases with no gene match: 14. This CDR3 is built from 20 residues. For the CDR3, the DNA is TGTGCCAGCAGCCCAGGACTAGCGGGAGTGTGGCGGGAGCCCAAAAACATTCAGTACTTC. Translation: CASSPGLAGVWREPKNIQYF.

This clonotype was observed a handful of times. This chain connects TRBV6-6 to TRBJ2-7; no clear D. There are 13 residues in the CDR3. Trimming left V 2 bases short and J 13 bases short, with 18 bases between. The germline V gene encodes CDR1 MNHNY and CDR2 SVGAGI (reference sequence). CDR3 DNA sequence: TGTGCCAGCAGTTACCCGGACCCGAGATCGCTATACTTC. It specifies CASSYPDPRSLYF.

The sample holds many counts of this clonotype. The chain carries TRBV3-1 and TRBJ1-2; 7 nucleotides line up with TRBD1. With 5 bases clipped from V and 4 bases from J, the junction kept 7 bases outside the gene matches. The CDR3 contains 14 residues. Germline-derived CDR1 and CDR2 are LGHDT and YNNKEL (reference sequence). The CDR3 reads CASSKGGQVYGYTF. CDR3 coding DNA: TGTGCCAGCAGCAAGGGAGGACAGGTCTATGGCTACACCTTC.

This clonotype was seen repeatedly, ten times or more. The chain links TRBV24-1 to TRBJ1-1, with TRBD1 as a possible D gene (6 bases). V lost 1 base and J lost 4, with 12 bases in between. The CDR3 consists of 15 residues. Per the germline V gene, CDR1 is KGHDR and CDR2 is SFDVKD. CDR3 protein: CATSDLNRVATEAFF. The DNA of the CDR3 is TGTGCCACCAGTGATTTAAACAGGGTGGCCACTGAAGCTTTCTTT.

A few counts support this clonotype. The chain is built from TRBV9 and TRBJ2-1; D could derive from TRBD1 or TRBD2 (7 bases each). Per the germline V gene, CDR1 is SGDLS and CDR2 is YYNGEE. Deletions cut 4 bases from V and 0 bases from J, with 26 bases between. This CDR3 contains 20 residues. In DNA form, the CDR3 reads TGTGCCAGCAGCAAGAGGGGCACAGGGGCGCGGGAGAGCTCCTACAATGAGCAGTTCTTC. Residues: CASSKRGTGARESSYNEQFF. Based on the CDR3 plus reference TRBV9 and TRBJ2-1, the full variable domain is DSGVTQTPKHLITATGQRVTLRCSPRSGDLSVYWYQQSLDQGLQFLIQYYNGEERAKGNILERFSAQQFPDLHSELNLSSLELGDSALYFCASSKRGTGARESSYNEQFFGPGTRLTVL.

This clonotype was seen more than once but under ten times. The chain combines TRBV5-1 with TRBJ2-5; perhaps TRBD1 as D (5 bases). Germline CDR1 is SGHRS and CDR2 is YFSETQ. The CDR3 sequence is 15 residues long. Trimming cost V 0 bases and J 4 bases, with 13 bases left between them. The DNA for the CDR3 is TGCGCCAGCAGCTTGGTCCAGGGCAATTTAGAGACCCAGTACTTC. Protein: CASSLVQGNLETQYF.

This clonotype was counted at least ten times. The chain has TRBV11-2 and TRBJ1-5; unclear D gene. Trimming removed 5 bases at V and 7 bases at J, with 9 bases between. This CDR3 has 12 amino acids. CDR1 is SGHAT and CDR2 is FQNNGV in the germline V gene. CDR3 region: CASSHETQPQHF. DNA for the CDR3: TGTGCCAGCAGCCACGAAACCCAGCCCCAGCATTTT.

This clonotype has at least ten counts. This chain uses TRBV6-2 or TRBV6-3 with TRBJ2-2; no definite D call. The germline V gene encodes CDR1 MNHEY and CDR2 SVGEGT. Trimming took 7 bases from V and 0 from J, leaving 6 bases between them. This CDR3 region has 13 residues. The DNA of the CDR3 is TGTGCCAGCAACAGCGCGAACACCGGGGAGCTGTTTTTT. This translates into CASNSANTGELFF.

This clonotype was seen a handful of times. This sequence joins TRBV9 and TRBJ2-3, with D possibly being TRBD2 (6 bases). The length of the CDR3 is 16 residues. Germline CDR1 SGDLS, CDR2 YYNGEE. The V and J ends lost 4 bases and 3 bases respectively, with 18 bases between them. In nucleotides, the CDR3 is TGTGCCAGCAGCCTAACTAGTGAGGGAGGAACAGATACGCAGTATTTT. It specifies CASSLTSEGGTDTQYF.

This clonotype has more than one count but fewer than ten. The chain recombines TRBV7-2 with TRBJ2-7; 8 nucleotides align to TRBD2. This CDR3 is 17 amino acids long. Trimming removed 0 bases from V and 2 bases from J; junction bases left unmatched: 9. Germline V gene sequence: CDR1 SGHTA, CDR2 FQGNSA. Here the CDR3 reads CASSLATSQAGAYEQYF. CDR3 sequence (DNA): TGTGCCAGCAGCTTAGCGACAAGCCAAGCGGGGGCCTACGAGCAGTACTTC.

This clonotype was observed a handful of times. The chain is built from TRBV9 and TRBJ2-7; TRBD2 matches 11 bases. This CDR3 spans 17 amino acids. Germline V lookup: CDR1 SGDLS, CDR2 YYNGEE. V lost 4 bases to trimming and J lost 4 bases; unmatched junction nucleotides: 13. The CDR3 reads CASSPTLIAGGTYEQYF. The CDR3 DNA is TGTGCCAGCAGCCCCACTCTCATAGCGGGGGGGACATACGAGCAGTACTTC.

Many counts were recorded for this clonotype. J is TRBJ2-3 and V is TRBV4-2; 10 bases are a match to TRBD2. V shed 4 bases and J 5 bases; nucleotides not matched to a gene: 6. In germline, CDR1 is LGHNA, CDR2 YNFKEQ. This CDR3 spans 15 amino acids. CDR3 residues: CASSPQREGGDTQYF. CDR3 sequence (DNA): TGTGCCAGCAGCCCCCAGCGGGAGGGAGGAGATACGCAGTATTTT.

Ten or more counts support this clonotype. The genes are TRBV11-2 and TRBJ2-3; 8 bases agree with TRBD1. J gave up 0 bases and V 3 bases, and 2 bases lay outside the gene matches. Germline-derived CDR1 and CDR2 are SGHAT and FQNNGV. The CDR3 runs 15 residues. The CDR3 spells CASSFRGRSTDTQYF. The CDR3 DNA is TGTGCCAGCAGCTTCAGGGGGCGTAGCACAGATACGCAGTATTTT.

This clonotype has just a few counts. The chain joins TRBV5-4 to TRBJ2-5, with 9 bases fitting TRBD1. Germline CDR1 is SGHNT and CDR2 is YYREEE (reference sequence). The V segment lost 4 bases and the J segment 5 bases; nucleotides outside the gene matches: 6. The CDR3 has 14 amino acids. This CDR3 is CASSLQGAVETQYF. The CDR3 DNA is TGTGCCAGCAGCCTACAGGGGGCGGTGGAGACCCAGTACTTC.

At least ten counts were recorded for this clonotype. The J gene is TRBJ2-7, the V gene TRBV4-3; TRBD1 or TRBD2 may be the D gene (5 bases each). Trimming pared 1 base from V and 0 bases from J, leaving 16 bases between. The CDR3 is made up of 17 amino acids. Germline CDR1 and CDR2: LGHNA and YSLEER. The CDR3 DNA sequence: TGCGCCAGCAGCCAAGGGCCCAAAGGGACGAGCTCCTACGAGCAGTACTTC. This sequence encodes CASSQGPKGTSSYEQYF.

Only a few counts were recorded for this clonotype. CDR3 nucleotide sequence: TGTGCCAGCAGTATAGGACAGGGGGCGTTAACCGGGGAGCTGTTTTTT. It is translated as CASSIGQGALTGELFF. The genes are TRBV12-3 or TRBV12-4 and TRBJ2-2; TRBD1 matches at 11 bases. J was trimmed by 5 bases and V by 5 bases; bases with no gene match: 7. CDR3 length: 16 amino acids.

This clonotype has more than one count but fewer than ten. The V call is TRBV10-3, the J call TRBJ2-3, with D uncertain. Trimming took 6 bases from V and 0 from J, leaving 13 bases between them. CDR3 length: 15 residues. Germline CDR1 and CDR2: ENHRY and SYGVKD. CDR3: CAISLLERSTDTQYF. The CDR3, as DNA: TGTGCCATCAGCCTTCTAGAGAGAAGCACAGATACGCAGTATTTT.